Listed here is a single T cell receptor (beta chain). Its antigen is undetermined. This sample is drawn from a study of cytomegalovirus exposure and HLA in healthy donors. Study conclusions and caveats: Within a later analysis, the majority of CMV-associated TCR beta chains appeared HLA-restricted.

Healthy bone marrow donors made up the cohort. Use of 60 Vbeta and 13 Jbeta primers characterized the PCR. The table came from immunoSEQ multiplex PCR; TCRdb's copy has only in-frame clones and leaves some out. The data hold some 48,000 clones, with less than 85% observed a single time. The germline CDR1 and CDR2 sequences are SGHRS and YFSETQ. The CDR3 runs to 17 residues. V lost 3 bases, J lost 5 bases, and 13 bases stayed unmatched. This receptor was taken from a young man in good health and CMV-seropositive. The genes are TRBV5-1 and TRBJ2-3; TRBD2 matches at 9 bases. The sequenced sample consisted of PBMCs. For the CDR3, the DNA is TGCGCCAGCAGCTCGAACCCCGGCGGGGGGGCTAGAGATACGCAGTATTTT. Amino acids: CASSSNPGGGARDTQYF.